The subject of this entry is one TCR beta chain. The antigen is undetermined. This sample is drawn from a study of T cells in localized non-small cell lung cancer. Study-level results: Longer overall survival associated with higher blood T cell density; shorter survival with higher adjacent-lung clonality. Detection in adjacent lung was observed for a median about 50 of the top 100 tumor clones. Because researchers sequenced only one region of the tumor, heterogeneity is still possible. The highest T cell clonality was in uninvolved adjacent lung, above tumor.

Trimming removed 1 base at V and 2 bases at J, with 7 bases between. Germline CDR1 SGHNT, CDR2 YYREEE (reference sequence). The CDR3 contains 15 residues. TCRdb keeps only in-frame clones here, not all; method: immunoSEQ multiplex PCR. The sample has about 72,000 clones, 84% seen once; the top ten hold approximately 13%. The source is a female donor aged 60 or older with stage I lung adenocarcinoma. This specimen consisted of peripheral blood, obtained before any cancer treatment. This chain uses TRBV5-4 with TRBJ2-6; no reliable D call. CDR3 nucleotide sequence: TGTGCCAGCAGCTTGCGGTCGACTGGGGCCAACGTCCTGACTTTC. Protein product: CASSLRSTGANVLTF. The entire variable domain, with the rest obtained from reference TRBV5-4 and TRBJ2-6, is as follows: ETGVTQSPTHLIKTRGQQVTLRCSSQSGHNTVSWYQQALGQGPQFIFQYYREEENGRGNFPPRFSGLQFPNYSSELNVNALELDDSALYLCASSLRSTGANVLTFGAGSRLTVL.